Each of the 23 T cell receptor beta chains below was sequenced from the same sample in a study of blood T cell repertoires in COVID-19. The protocol was immunoSEQ multiplex PCR, while the TCRdb copy is restricted to in-frame clones and leaves out a portion. The data hold about 190,000 clones, with less than 85% observed a single time. The sequenced sample was peripheral blood. The origin of the receptors is a middle-aged man who had recovered from COVID-19.

This clone has more than one count but fewer than ten. The gene calls are TRBV3-1 (or the pseudogene TRBV3-2) and TRBJ1-2; the match to TRBD1 covers 10 bases. Germline assignment: CDR1 LGHDT and CDR2 YNNKEL (reference sequence). With V trimmed by 3 bases and J by 8 bases, 12 bases remained unmatched. CDR3 size: 16 residues. This CDR3 reads CASSQLSTGGSRGYTF. The CDR3 nucleotides read TGTGCCAGCAGCCAGCTTTCGACAGGGGGCTCTCGGGGCTACACCTTC.

This clone was counted once. This chain links TRBV6-6 with TRBJ1-3; the D is unclear. Trimming took off 2 bases at V and 1 base at J, with 6 bases between the two ends. Germline V gene sequence: CDR1 MNHNY, CDR2 SVGAGI (reference sequence). The CDR3 spans 14 residues. For the CDR3, the DNA is TGTGCCAGCAGTTACGGTAGTTCTGGAAACACCATATATTTT. Translated, it gives CASSYGSSGNTIYF.

Concerning this clone: An end of the junction differs from the germline gene, which may be a read error. CDR3 coding DNA: TGTGCCAGCAGCCTAGCCGGGGGGCCGGACACCGGGGAGCTGTTTTTT. Residues: CASSLAGGPDTGELFF. The V and J genes are TRBV7-7 and TRBJ2-2; a weak D match, TRBD2 (7 bases). The CDR3 has 16 amino acids. From germline, CDR1 is SSHAT and CDR2 FNYEAQ (reference sequence).

In its sample, this clone was seen once. The chain recombines TRBV24-1 with TRBJ2-3, with D unclear. Germline V lookup: CDR1 KGHDR, CDR2 SFDVKD. The CDR3 spans 12 residues. Trimming removed 1 base from V and 5 bases from J, with 3 bases in between. CDR3 in amino acids: CATSDFQDTQYF. The CDR3 region has the DNA TGTGCCACCAGTGATTTTCAAGATACGCAGTATTTT.

The chain joins TRBV4-1 to TRBJ2-3, with D tentatively TRBD2 (6 bases). V lost 0 bases and J lost 2, with 12 bases in between. The germline V gene encodes CDR1 MGHRA and CDR2 YSYEKL. The CDR3 spans 16 residues. CDR3 region: CASSQDRSGVTDTQYF. CDR3 sequence (DNA): TGCGCCAGCAGCCAAGATAGGTCGGGGGTCACAGATACGCAGTATTTT.

The chain uses TRBV18 and TRBJ2-5, with TRBD1 as a possible D gene (6 bases). The CDR3 loop spans 18 amino acids. Germline V CDR1 and CDR2: KGHSH, LQKENI. With 3 bases removed from V and 5 bases from J, the gap between germline ends came to 25 bases. The CDR3 DNA sequence: TGTGCCAGCTCACCGGACAGCGGATCGTTCGCCTACCTGGAGACCCAGTACTTC. This sequence encodes CASSPDSGSFAYLETQYF. The variable domain in full, completed from reference TRBV18 and TRBJ2-5, reads NAGVMQNPRHLVRRRGQEARLRCSPMKGHSHVYWYRQLPEEGLKFMVYLQKENIIDESGMPKERFSAEFPKEGPSILRIQQVVRGDSAAYFCASSPDSGSFAYLETQYFGPGTRLLVL.

This chain joins TRBV7-3 and TRBJ2-3; a possible D gene is TRBD1 (5 bases). Between the trimmed V and J ends, which lost 1 base and 5 bases, there was a span of 13 bases. In germline, CDR1 is SGHTA, CDR2 FQGTGA. The length of the CDR3 is 15 residues. The CDR3 coding sequence is TGTGCCAGCAGCTTAATCTCAGGGCCTAAAGATACGCAGTATTTT. Its protein product is CASSLISGPKDTQYF. Based on the CDR3 plus reference TRBV7-3 and TRBJ2-3, the full variable domain is GAGVSQTPSNKVTEKGKYVELRCDPISGHTALYWYRQSLGQGPEFLIYFQGTGAADDSGLPNDRFFAVRPEGSVSTLKIQRTERGDSAVYLCASSLISGPKDTQYFGPGTRLTVL.

A remark on this clone: One end of the junction fails to match germline, which may point to a read error. The chain has TRBV7-8 and TRBJ2-1; 9 bases match TRBD2. Germline CDR1 reads SGHVS; CDR2 reads FQNEAQ. The length of the CDR3 is 13 residues. As DNA, the CDR3 is TGTGCCAGCAGCCTAGCGGGGCCCGGGGAGCAGTTCTTC. Translation gives CASSLAGPGEQFF.

The genes are TRBV7-9 and TRBJ1-1; tentative D call: TRBD1 (6 bases). V was cut by 5 bases and J by 5 bases, with 18 bases left in between. From germline, CDR1 is SEHNR and CDR2 FQNEAQ (reference sequence). The CDR3 length is 15 residues. Here the CDR3 reads CASSPPGLRGTEAFF. DNA for the CDR3: TGTGCCAGCAGCCCCCCTGGGTTGAGGGGGACTGAAGCTTTCTTT. Full variable domain (missing parts from reference TRBV7-9 and TRBJ1-1): DTGVSQNPRHKITKRGQNVTFRCDPISEHNRLYWYRQTLGQGPEFLTYFQNEAQLEKSRLLSDRFSAERPKGSFSTLEIQRTEQGDSAMYLCASSPPGLRGTEAFFGQGTRLTVV.

The chain joins TRBV5-5 to TRBJ1-5; TRBD1 is a possible D gene (6 bases). Germline CDR1 SGHKS, CDR2 YYEKEE (reference sequence). V gave up 5 bases and J gave up 5 bases, with 17 bases separating them. The CDR3 consists of 15 residues. The CDR3 coding sequence is TGTGCCAGCAGACGGGGACAAATTGATGATCAGCCCCAGCATTTT. It codes for CASRRGQIDDQPQHF. Full variable domain (rest looked up from reference TRBV5-5 and TRBJ1-5): DAGVTQSPTHLIKTRGQQVTLRCSPISGHKSVSWYQQVLGQGPQFIFQYYEKEERGRGNFPDRFSARQFPNYSSELNVNALLLGDSALYLCASRRGQIDDQPQHFGDGTRLSIL.

The chain couples TRBV7-8 to TRBJ1-1; perhaps TRBD1 as D (6 bases). CDR1 and CDR2 (germline): SGHVS, FQNEAQ. The CDR3 spans 13 residues. Trimming pared 0 bases from V and 7 bases from J, leaving 9 bases between. The CDR3 nucleotides are TGTGCCAGCAGCTTAGCGGGAGGGGGTGAAGCTTTCTTT. It specifies CASSLAGGGEAFF.

The V and J genes are TRBV7-9 and TRBJ2-7; 12 bases are a match to TRBD2. V gave up 2 bases and J gave up 0 bases; unmatched junction bases: 8. The CDR3 is 18 amino acids. Germline V CDR1 and CDR2: SEHNR, FQNEAQ (reference sequence). The CDR3 sequence: CASSLLPGLAGSSYEQYF. CDR3 bases: TGTGCCAGCAGCTTACTCCCCGGACTAGCGGGGAGCTCCTACGAGCAGTACTTC.

This rearrangement joins TRBV4-2 to TRBJ2-7, with a weak D call TRBD1 (5 bases). The CDR3 covers 15 residues. Trimming took 3 bases from V and 3 from J, leaving 15 bases between them. Germline CDR1 is LGHNA and CDR2 is YNFKEQ. The chain's CDR3 is CASSHTTGAGYEQYF. The CDR3 DNA follows: TGTGCCAGCAGCCACACTACAGGAGCAGGCTACGAGCAGTACTTC.

The rearrangement uses TRBV25-1 and TRBJ1-2; 9 bases map to TRBD1. From germline, CDR1 is MGHDK and CDR2 SYGVNS. Trimming cost V 6 bases and J 7 bases; bases outside gene matches: 9. The CDR3 length is 14 residues. DNA of the CDR3: TGTGCCAGCAGGGCCGGGGACAGGGTTGGTGGCTACACCTTC. This translates into CASRAGDRVGGYTF.

This clone was observed once. The chain combines TRBV5-6 with TRBJ2-7; D call uncertain. The CDR3 covers 11 residues. Germline V gives CDR1 SGHDT, CDR2 YYEEEE. V shed 3 bases and J shed 7 bases, with 8 bases lying between them. The CDR3 DNA sequence: TGTGCCAGCAGCTCACGGTGGGAGCAGTACTTC. It is translated as CASSSRWEQYF.

The chain carries TRBV6-5 and TRBJ2-1; tentative D call: TRBD1 (8 bases). The germline V gene encodes CDR1 MNHEY and CDR2 SVGAGI. CDR3 size: 12 residues. V lost 7 bases to trimming and J lost 13 bases, with 17 bases between them. The CDR3 DNA reads TGTGCCAGCATAGGGGAGGGACAGGCTCAGTTCTTC. This translates into CASIGEGQAQFF.

The table lists this clone with a count of one. This chain connects TRBV28 to TRBJ2-5, with 8 bases identical to TRBD1. This CDR3 is 14 amino acids long. With 7 bases clipped from V and 5 bases from J, the junction kept 9 bases outside the gene matches. Germline lookup yields CDR1 MDHEN and CDR2 SYDVKM. CDR3 loop: CASTTQGALETQYF. CDR3 coding DNA: TGTGCCAGCACTACTCAGGGGGCCCTGGAGACCCAGTACTTC. Using reference TRBV28 and TRBJ2-5 for the parts outside the CDR3, the full variable domain is DVKVTQSSRYLVKRTGEKVFLECVQDMDHENMFWYRQDPGLGLRLIYFSYDVKMKEKGDIPEGYSVSREKKERFSLILESASTNQTSMYLCASTTQGALETQYFGPGTRLLVL.

The chain carries TRBV7-8 and TRBJ2-3, with 10 bases that match TRBD1. The V gene end was trimmed by 4 bases and the J gene end by 4 bases; junction bases not matched to a gene: 2. The CDR3 has 14 residues. Looked up from germline, CDR1 is SGHVS and CDR2 is FQNEAQ. The CDR3 DNA follows: TGTGCCAGCAGCTCCGGGACAGGGGCAGATACGCAGTATTTT. Translating it yields CASSSGTGADTQYF.

The gene calls are TRBV5-1 and TRBJ1-1; TRBD1 agrees at 11 bases. CDR1 and CDR2 (germline): SGHRS, YFSETQ. V gave up 5 bases and J gave up 4 bases; unmatched junction bases: 4. This CDR3 spans 14 amino acids. CDR3 bases: TGCGCCAGCAGTCCCGGGACAGGGGGCACTGAAGCTTTCTTT. It encodes CASSPGTGGTEAFF.

The chain links TRBV28 to TRBJ2-1; TRBD2 matches at 12 bases. This CDR3 is 17 amino acids long. V trimming: 1 base; J trimming: 9 bases; junction bases outside the gene matches: 10. Germline assignment: CDR1 MDHEN and CDR2 SYDVKM. The DNA for the CDR3 is TGTGCCAGCAGTTTATATACTAGGACTAGCGGGACTGGTGAGCAGTTCTTC. It translates to CASSLYTRTSGTGEQFF.

This clone appeared many times. The CDR3: CASSAGDYNEQFF. The CDR3 DNA reads TGTGCCAGTAGTGCGGGAGACTACAATGAGCAGTTCTTC. V and J are TRBV19 and TRBJ2-1; 7 bases match TRBD2. The V gene end was trimmed by 5 bases and the J gene end by 3 bases; junction bases not matched to a gene: 1. The length of the CDR3 is 13 residues. The germline V gene encodes CDR1 LNHDA and CDR2 SQIVND (reference sequence).

The chain couples TRBV23-1 to TRBJ1-6; D unclear. TRBV23-1 has ORF status, its function being uncertain. The CDR3 covers 19 residues. Trimming shortened V by 0 bases and J by 4 bases, and 19 bases separated the two germline ends. The CDR3 loop reads CASSQSHVRRAKYNSPLHF. The CDR3 DNA sequence: TGCGCCAGCAGTCAATCCCACGTAAGGCGGGCCAAGTATAATTCACCCCTCCACTTT.

At least ten counts were recorded for this clone. V is TRBV20-1 and J is TRBJ2-2; no clear D gene. Germline CDR1 is DFQATT and CDR2 is SNEGSKA (reference sequence). V was pared by 3 bases and J by 4 bases, with 3 bases between. This CDR3 comprises 11 residues. This CDR3 is CSASGTGELFF. DNA of the CDR3: TGCAGTGCTAGCGGCACCGGGGAGCTGTTTTTT.